A single sample is the source of the 11 T cell receptor beta chains below, sequenced in a study of cytomegalovirus exposure and HLA in healthy donors (dated 2017 in TCRdb). Receptor amplification or capture employed the immunoSEQ multiplex PCR assay. What TCRdb holds here is the immuneACCESS table cut down to in-frame rearrangements. Part of the clones is not present; checked against another copy, under half of the missing clones reflect an unresolved V gene, and the others are unexplained. In all, the sample holds more than 250,000 clones, and roughly 85% of those were seen once. The ten largest clones represent around 0.8% of the sample. The specimen sequenced was PBMCs. The receptors come from a woman aged 18-29 years in good health and CMV-seronegative.

The chain combines TRBV6-1 with TRBJ1-5; 9 bases map to TRBD1. The germline CDR1 and CDR2 sequences are MNHNS and SASEGT. The CDR3 extends over 14 amino acids. V shed 1 base and J 11 bases; nucleotides not matched to a gene: 6. CDR3 sequence: CASSEGTGASSQHF. The CDR3 DNA follows: TGTGCCAGCAGTGAAGGGACAGGGGCCTCATCCCAGCATTTT.

The chain joins TRBV9 to TRBJ2-5; no reliable D call. There are 13 residues in the CDR3. Germline V gene sequence: CDR1 SGDLS, CDR2 YYNGEE. The germline V and J ends were trimmed by 4 bases and 2 bases, with 9 bases remaining between them. CDR3 in DNA: TGTGCCAGCAGCACGAGCCAACAAGAGACCCAGTACTTC. This gives the protein CASSTSQQETQYF.

The CDR3 DNA follows: TGCGCCAGCAGCTTCGGCCAGGGTCCGTACGAGCAGTACTTC. It specifies CASSFGQGPYEQYF. The chain links TRBV4-1 to TRBJ2-7, with D maybe TRBD1 (5 bases). Germline values: CDR1 MGHRA, CDR2 YSYEKL. The V and J ends lost 5 bases and 4 bases respectively, with 15 bases between them. The CDR3 extends over 14 amino acids.

J is TRBJ2-2 and V is TRBV27, with 11 bases identical to TRBD1. The length of the CDR3 is 17 residues. The germline V gene encodes CDR1 MNHEY and CDR2 SMNVEV (reference sequence). The V segment lost 7 bases and the J segment 5 bases; nucleotides outside the gene matches: 12. CDR3 in DNA: TGTGCCAGCACCCCATCAGTGAGGGACAGGGGGACCGGGGAGCTGTTTTTT. It specifies CASTPSVRDRGTGELFF.

This rearrangement joins TRBV4-1 to TRBJ1-1, with D possibly being TRBD1 (6 bases). V lost 3 bases and J lost 0, with 14 bases in between. CDR1 and CDR2 from the germline V gene are MGHRA and YSYEKL. This CDR3 is 16 amino acids long. CDR3 sequence (DNA): TGCGCCAGCAGCCAGGGAGGGGGTAAGATGAACACTGAAGCTTTCTTT. Translated, it gives CASSQGGGKMNTEAFF.

This chain joins TRBV7-3 and TRBJ1-1, with TRBD1 identical over 8 bases. Germline V gene lookup returns CDR1 SGHTA and CDR2 FQGTGA. The CDR3 runs to 14 residues. Trimming at V came to 2 bases and at J to 4 bases, leaving 3 bases not matched to a gene. The CDR3 nucleotides are TGTGCCAGCAGCTTAGACAGGGGAACCACTGAAGCTTTCTTT. Translated: CASSLDRGTTEAFF.

In DNA, the CDR3 is TGTGCCAGCAGTTTATCAGGGGATCAGGGGGGGCAGTACTTC. Its translation is CASSLSGDQGGQYF. The V and J genes are TRBV27 and TRBJ2-7; D might be TRBD1 (7 bases). The V and J ends lost 0 bases and 9 bases respectively, with 15 bases between them. CDR1 and CDR2 (germline): MNHEY, SMNVEV (reference sequence). The CDR3 is made up of 14 amino acids.

V is TRBV19 and J is TRBJ2-3; TRBD2 is a possible D gene (5 bases). This CDR3 comprises 15 residues. CDR1 is LNHDA, CDR2 SQIVND, per germline (reference sequence). Trimming shortened V by 3 bases and J by 4 bases, and 14 bases separated the two germline ends. This chain's CDR3 is CASSILPPGADTQYF. Here the CDR3 DNA reads TGTGCCAGTAGTATCCTCCCTCCCGGGGCAGATACGCAGTATTTT.

This chain links TRBV2 with TRBJ2-1, with 9 bases lining up with TRBD2. The germline gives CDR1 SNHLY, CDR2 FYNNEI. The CDR3 runs 15 residues. J gave up 4 bases and V 1 base, and 2 bases lay outside the gene matches. The CDR3 sequence is CASSEDSGGYNEQFF. The CDR3 bases are TGTGCCAGCAGTGAAGATAGCGGGGGATACAATGAGCAGTTCTTC.

The chain couples TRBV7-2 to TRBJ2-7, with 11 bases fitting TRBD2. V shed 5 bases, J shed 2 bases, and the junction held 8 bases outside the gene matches. Germline V gene sequence: CDR1 SGHTA, CDR2 FQGNSA. CDR3 length: 16 residues. The CDR3 spells CASSPPELAGAYEQYF. The CDR3 DNA sequence: TGTGCCAGCAGCCCTCCGGAACTAGCGGGAGCCTACGAGCAGTACTTC.

This clone showed up just a few times. The V gene is TRBV2, the J gene TRBJ2-7; no firm D call. The V end lost 7 bases, the J end lost 6 bases, and 13 bases lay between the germline ends. The CDR3 extends over 12 amino acids. In germline, CDR1 is SNHLY, CDR2 FYNNEI. The CDR3 bases are TGTGCCAGCACGTTTGACCTAGGCGAGCAGTACTTC. This encodes CASTFDLGEQYF.